A single sample gave rise to the 23 T cell receptor beta chains below, sequenced in a study of OX40 agonist ivuxolimab in advanced cancers. The data were produced by immunoSEQ multiplex PCR, yet TCRdb's version contains in-frame clones alone and is incomplete. The sample holds some 94,000 clones; 92% are singletons and the top ten take around 3.5%. This specimen was CD4+ or CD8+ T cells sorted from blood, taken in a trial of the OX40 agonist ivuxolimab. The receptors were gathered from an adult with an advanced solid tumor such as melanoma, head and neck, liver or kidney cancer.

V usage is TRBV5-6 and J usage is TRBJ2-1, with unresolved D. Germline V CDR1 and CDR2: SGHDT, YYEEEE. V was shortened by 2 bases and J by 9 bases, with 9 bases between the two germline ends. The CDR3 sequence is 12 residues long. The CDR3 coding sequence is TGTGCCAGCAGCTTTGTGACTGCTGAGCAGTTCTTC. Encoded protein: CASSFVTAEQFF. Combining the CDR3 with reference TRBV5-6 and TRBJ2-1 gives the whole variable domain DAGVTQSPTHLIKTRGQQVTLRCSPKSGHDTVSWYQQALGQGPQFIFQYYEEEERQRGNFPDRFSGHQFPNYSSELNVNALLLGDSALYLCASSFVTAEQFFGPGTRLTVL.

This chain uses TRBV7-8 with TRBJ2-2; D possibly corresponds to TRBD2 (6 bases). V shed 6 bases and J shed 6 bases, with 8 bases lying between them. Germline V gives CDR1 SGHVS, CDR2 FQNEAQ. CDR3 size: 12 residues. Here the CDR3 DNA reads TGTGCCAGCAGGGAGGGCTCCGGGGAGCTGTTTTTT. This sequence encodes CASREGSGELFF.

The J gene is TRBJ2-1, the V gene TRBV25-1; 8 bases match TRBD2. The germline gives CDR1 MGHDK, CDR2 SYGVNS. After removal of 2 bases from V and 3 bases from J, the junction contained 6 bases not matched to a gene. This CDR3 has 16 residues. In nucleotides, the CDR3 is TGTGCCAGCAGTGAACGCCCGGGGGGGCTCTACAATGAGCAGTTCTTC. Translated: CASSERPGGLYNEQFF.

J is TRBJ2-7 and V is TRBV25-1, with 11 bases that match TRBD2. Germline V gene lookup returns CDR1 MGHDK and CDR2 SYGVNS. The CDR3 has 16 amino acids. V shed 3 bases, J shed 4 bases, and the junction held 8 bases outside the gene matches. The CDR3 protein is CASSDTSGTSGYEQYF. Written as DNA, the CDR3 is TGTGCCAGCAGTGATACCTCCGGGACTAGCGGATACGAGCAGTACTTC.

Concerning this clone: Other DNA sequences in the same sample also yield this CDR3. This chain links TRBV5-6 with TRBJ2-5; D might be TRBD2 (6 bases). V was clipped by 3 bases and J by 4 bases, with 13 bases between them. The CDR3 spans 14 residues. Looked up from germline, CDR1 is SGHDT and CDR2 is YYEEEE. The CDR3 DNA is TGTGCCAGCAGCTCCAAGAGGGAGGTAGAGACCCAGTACTTC. Translation gives CASSSKREVETQYF.

The chain employs TRBV21-1 and TRBJ1-2. TRBV21-1 is a listed pseudogene. The CDR3 has 18 residues. CDR3 sequence (DNA): TGTGCCAGCAGCCCCCGCAAACAGGGGCCGCGCGGGGGCTATGGCTACACCTTC. This sequence encodes CASSPRKQGPRGGYGYTF.

The rearrangement links TRBV28 to TRBJ2-3; D is ambiguous. From germline, CDR1 is MDHEN and CDR2 SYDVKM. V lost 4 bases, J lost 5 bases, and 4 bases lay in between. The CDR3 extends over 11 amino acids. The CDR3 loop reads CASSSRDTQYF. Written as DNA, the CDR3 is TGTGCCAGCAGTTCCCGAGATACGCAGTATTTT.

This chain connects TRBV27 to TRBJ1-1, with 7 bases aligning to TRBD1. CDR1 and CDR2 from the germline V gene are MNHEY and SMNVEV (reference sequence). The CDR3 is made up of 12 amino acids. Trimming at V came to 8 bases and at J to 5 bases, leaving 5 bases not matched to a gene. For the CDR3, the DNA is TGTGCCAGCGGCAGGGGGAGGACTGAAGCTTTCTTT. This gives the protein CASGRGRTEAFF.

This clone was seen a single time. The rearrangement links TRBV6-5 to TRBJ2-7, with D maybe TRBD1 (7 bases). Between the trimmed V and J ends, which lost 6 bases and 7 bases, there was a span of 19 bases. CDR3 size: 14 residues. Germline values: CDR1 MNHEY, CDR2 SVGAGI. CDR3 in amino acids: CASSPGGSPGEQYF. Written as DNA, the CDR3 is TGTGCCAGCAGCCCAGGGGGGAGCCCAGGTGAGCAGTACTTC.

This sequence joins TRBV29-1 and TRBJ2-7, with D maybe TRBD1 (6 bases). CDR1 is SQVTM, CDR2 ANQGSEA, per germline. V lost 6 bases, J lost 0 bases, and 12 bases lay in between. The CDR3 has 13 residues. The chain's CDR3 is CSVATGTSYEQYF. CDR3 DNA: TGCAGCGTAGCTACAGGGACCTCCTACGAGCAGTACTTC.

With regard to this clone: In the same sample, other DNA sequences code for this CDR3. The V and J genes are TRBV13 and TRBJ2-2; unclear D gene. Germline CDR1 is PRHDT and CDR2 is FYEKMQ (reference sequence). The CDR3 has 12 residues. Trimming cost V 0 bases and J 7 bases, with 3 bases left between them. The DNA of the CDR3 is TGTGCCAGCAGCTTAGGCCGCGGGGAGCTGTTTTTT. It translates to CASSLGRGELFF.

This sequence joins TRBV9 and TRBJ2-7, with 10 bases aligning to TRBD1. CDR1 and CDR2 from the germline V gene are SGDLS and YYNGEE. The CDR3 extends over 14 amino acids. J gave up 5 bases and V 1 base, and 3 bases lay outside the gene matches. Here the CDR3 DNA reads TGTGCCAGCAGCGTATTGGACAGGGGGGACGAGCAGTACTTC. It translates to CASSVLDRGDEQYF.

This chain's CDR3 is CASKGDLRNEQFF. The CDR3 DNA reads TGTGCCTCAAAAGGAGATTTACGCAATGAGCAGTTCTTC. The gene calls are TRBV5-8 and TRBJ2-1; D not certain. This CDR3 is 13 amino acids long. From germline, CDR1 is SGHTS and CDR2 YDEGEE. The V and J ends lost 10 bases and 6 bases respectively, with 17 bases between them.

The rearrangement uses TRBV19 and TRBJ1-3; 7 nucleotides match TRBD1. There are 17 residues in the CDR3. Germline-derived CDR1 and CDR2 are LNHDA and SQIVND (reference sequence). V shed 5 bases and J 0 bases; nucleotides not matched to a gene: 10. CDR3 sequence: CASSLPGTASSGNTIYF. The CDR3 DNA reads TGTGCCAGTAGTCTCCCCGGGACAGCGAGCTCTGGAAACACCATATATTTT.

The chain is built from TRBV5-1 and TRBJ2-7; the match to TRBD1 covers 8 bases. The germline CDR1 and CDR2 sequences are SGHRS and YFSETQ. The CDR3 covers 14 residues. V lost 6 bases and J lost 4; bases outside the gene matches: 9. CDR3 sequence: CASKIKQGVYEQYF. CDR3 DNA sequence: TGCGCCAGCAAAATAAAACAGGGGGTATACGAGCAGTACTTC.

This clone showed up just once. The rearrangement uses TRBV9 and TRBJ1-2, with D possibly matching TRBD1 (5 bases). V gave up 0 bases and J gave up 3 bases, with 12 bases separating them. The CDR3 is made up of 15 amino acids. From germline, CDR1 is SGDLS and CDR2 YYNGEE. The CDR3 region has the DNA TGTGCCAGCAGCGTAGGGACCGGGGCAGACTATGGCTACACCTTC. Protein product: CASSVGTGADYGYTF.

In DNA, the CDR3 is TGTGCCAGTAGTATAGGACTATTTGATGAGCAGTTCTTC. This sequence encodes CASSIGLFDEQFF. The chain recombines TRBV19 with TRBJ2-1; a possible D gene is TRBD2 (5 bases). The CDR3 sequence is 13 residues long. Trimming left V 1 base short and J 8 bases short, with 9 bases between. CDR1 and CDR2 (germline): LNHDA, SQIVND (reference sequence). The variable domain in full, completed from reference TRBV19 and TRBJ2-1, reads DGGITQSPKYLFRKEGQNVTLSCEQNLNHDAMYWYRQDPGQGLRLIYYSQIVNDFQKGDIAEGYSVSREKKESFPLTVTSAQKNPTAFYLCASSIGLFDEQFFGPGTRLTVL.

The rearrangement links TRBV6-5 to TRBJ2-5; possible D gene TRBD2, 6 bases. V lost 0 bases and J 2 bases, leaving 10 bases between the germline ends. From germline, CDR1 is MNHEY and CDR2 SVGAGI. This CDR3 contains 15 residues. The CDR3 protein is CASSYSASEQETQYF. Written as DNA, the CDR3 is TGTGCCAGCAGTTACTCGGCTAGCGAACAAGAGACCCAGTACTTC.

CDR3 coding DNA: TGTGCCATCAGTGAGTCGGGGAACTATGGCTACACCTTC. It codes for CAISESGNYGYTF. This chain links TRBV10-3 with TRBJ1-2; D unresolved. Germline CDR1 ENHRY, CDR2 SYGVKD. The CDR3 runs to 13 residues. V shed 0 bases and J shed 2 bases, with 4 bases lying between them.

This chain connects TRBV27 to TRBJ2-5, with TRBD2 matching over 7 bases. CDR1 is MNHEY and CDR2 is SMNVEV in the germline V gene (reference sequence). Trimming took 1 base from V and 4 from J; bases not matched to a gene: 6. The CDR3 covers 15 residues. CDR3: CASSLFGREGETQYF. The CDR3 DNA sequence: TGTGCCAGCAGTTTATTCGGCAGGGAGGGAGAGACCCAGTACTTC.

The gene calls are TRBV27 and TRBJ2-7; 13 bases agree with TRBD2. Per germline, CDR1 MNHEY and CDR2 SMNVEV (reference sequence). The trim removed 5 bases at V and 3 bases at J, leaving 7 bases unmatched. This CDR3 is built from 16 residues. The CDR3 DNA sequence: TGTGCCAGCAGTCCTACAGGACTAGCGGGGGTCTACGAGCAGTACTTC. It translates to CASSPTGLAGVYEQYF.

The chain couples TRBV21-1 to TRBJ2-4; TRBD2, as called in the table, went unchecked against the DNA. TRBV21-1 is recorded as a pseudogene. This CDR3 comprises 17 residues. DNA for the CDR3: TGTGCCAGCAGCCACCGGGGGACCGCGGTTGCCAAAAACATTCAGTACTTC. Amino acids: CASSHRGTAVAKNIQYF.

This chain links TRBV6-1 with TRBJ1-5; D unclear. Deletions cut 10 bases from V and 1 base from J, with 11 bases between. The germline CDR1 and CDR2 sequences are MNHNS and SASEGT. The CDR3 extends over 13 amino acids. CDR3 in DNA: TGTGCCACCTTTAGTGGGAGCAATCAGCCCCAGCATTTT. Protein: CATFSGSNQPQHF.